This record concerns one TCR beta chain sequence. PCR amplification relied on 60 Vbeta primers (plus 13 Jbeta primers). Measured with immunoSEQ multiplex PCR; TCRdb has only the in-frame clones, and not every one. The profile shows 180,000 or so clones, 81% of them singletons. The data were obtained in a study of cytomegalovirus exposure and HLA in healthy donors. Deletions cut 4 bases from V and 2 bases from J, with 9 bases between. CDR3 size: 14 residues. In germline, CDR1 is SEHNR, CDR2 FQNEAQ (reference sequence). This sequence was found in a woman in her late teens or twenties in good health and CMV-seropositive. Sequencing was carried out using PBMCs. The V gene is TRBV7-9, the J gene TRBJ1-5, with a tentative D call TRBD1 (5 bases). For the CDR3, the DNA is TGTGCCAGCAGCTCGGGGGGAGGCAATCAGCCCCAGCATTTT. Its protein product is CASSSGGGNQPQHF.